The sequence of this TCR beta chain was determined in a study of human T cells and chemical hapten exposure. General study results and limits: DPC sensitization left the count of TCRs above 1 in 1000 unchanged.

The V end was cut by 6 bases, the J end by 0 bases, with 5 bases between. The CDR3 extends over 12 amino acids. Germline values: CDR1 SQVTM, CDR2 ANQGSEA. This clonotype was seen more than once but under ten times. Its specificity is unknown. Time point: patch test 3, about 24 weeks after DPC sensitization. The treatment: therapeutic diphenylcyclopropenone sensitization with weekly scalp DPC. Non-pregnant alopecia patients aged 18 to 70, suitable for DPC therapy. Per the original data handling: Per-sample TCR counts ranged from roughly 20,000 to 700,000, median roughly 96,000. MiXCR was run by TCRdb on the RACE reads, yielding one entry per CDR3 protein. V and J calls and clone size were set by TCRdb, not the authors. Of tens of thousands of distinct CDR3 sequences in the sample, roughly 13% were seen once.

Sequenced here: whole blood, sampled in connection with sensitization to the hapten diphenylcyclopropenone (DPC). This clonotype originated in a woman in her forties or fifties with alopecia areata. Some clones in this sample may be carry-over from other donors' samples. The V gene is TRBV29-1, the J gene TRBJ1-4; no clear D gene. CDR3 nucleotides: TGCAGCGTGACGACAACTAATGAAAAACTGTTTTTT. It specifies CSVTTTNEKLFF.